The rows below give T cell receptor beta chains drawn from one sample of a study of control samples from healthy donors and cancer patients. Repertoires were generated with immunoSEQ multiplex PCR, while TCRdb's copy carries only in-frame clones and drops some. The data hold about 160,000 clones, with 85% to 90% observed a single time. Sample: blood. Receptors originate from a man under 40 in good health. Both conserved end residues are part of each CDR3. A D gene is named only where the DNA matches it firmly. Only part of the rows carry a size: once, few, many, or a class if the clone is expanded.

J gene: TRBJ1-1; D gene: NA; clone size: NA; V gene: TRBV7-9; CDR3 protein: CASSLTGTEAFF; CDR3 DNA: TGTGCCAGCAGCCTGACAGGCACTGAAGCTTTCTTT
J gene: TRBJ1-1; D gene: NA; clone size: NA; V gene: TRBV5-1; CDR3 protein: CASSVTTRNTEAFF; CDR3 DNA: TGCGCCAGCAGCGTGACAACAAGGAATACTGAAGCTTTCTTT
J gene: TRBJ2-2; D gene: NA; clone size: NA; V gene: TRBV19; CDR3 protein: CASSIKLEGNTGELFF; CDR3 DNA: TGTGCCAGTAGTATCAAACTAGAGGGGAACACCGGGGAGCTGTTTTTT
J gene: TRBJ2-3; D gene: NA; clone size: NA; V gene: TRBV12-5; CDR3 protein: CASGLVHGESSTDTQYF; CDR3 DNA: TGTGCTAGTGGTTTGGTACACGGGGAGAGTAGCACAGATACGCAGTATTTT
J gene: TRBJ1-3; D gene: NA; clone size: NA; V gene: TRBV9; CDR3 protein: CASSGLPSGNTIYF; CDR3 DNA: TGTGCCAGCAGCGGACTTCCCTCTGGAAACACCATATATTTT
J gene: TRBJ2-1; D gene: TRBD2; clone size: NA; V gene: TRBV19; CDR3 protein: CASSSGRPDNEQFF; CDR3 DNA: TGTGCCAGTAGTAGCGGGAGACCGGACAATGAGCAGTTCTTC
J gene: TRBJ2-5; D gene: TRBD1; clone size: NA; V gene: TRBV18; CDR3 protein: CASSPTDRGRGETQYF; CDR3 DNA: TGTGCCAGCTCACCGACAGACAGGGGGCGCGGAGAGACCCAGTACTTC
J gene: TRBJ1-2; D gene: NA; clone size: NA; V gene: TRBV3-1/TRBV3-2; CDR3 protein: CASSPRSEGIYGYTF; CDR3 DNA: TGTGCCAGCAGCCCGCGTTCAGAGGGTATCTATGGCTACACCTTC
J gene: TRBJ2-7; D gene: NA; clone size: NA; V gene: TRBV28; CDR3 protein: CASNFGGGPYEQYF; CDR3 DNA: TGTGCCAGCAATTTCGGAGGGGGTCCCTACGAGCAGTACTTC
J gene: TRBJ2-5; D gene: TRBD2; clone size: NA; V gene: TRBV28; CDR3 protein: CASSLAGGPRETQYF; CDR3 DNA: TGTGCCAGCAGTTTAGCGGGAGGCCCTCGGGAGACCCAGTACTTC
J gene: TRBJ2-7; D gene: NA; clone size: NA; V gene: TRBV10-3; CDR3 protein: CAIMIDYEQYF; CDR3 DNA: TGTGCCATCATGATCGACTACGAGCAGTACTTC
J gene: TRBJ2-7; D gene: TRBD2; clone size: NA; V gene: TRBV9; CDR3 protein: CASSVSSGGLGDNEQYF; CDR3 DNA: TGTGCCAGCAGCGTAAGTTCGGGAGGGCTAGGCGACAACGAGCAGTACTTC
J gene: TRBJ1-4; D gene: TRBD1; clone size: NA; V gene: TRBV27; CDR3 protein: CASSRGTEEEKLFF; CDR3 DNA: TGTGCCAGCAGTCGCGGGACAGAGGAAGAAAAACTGTTTTTT
J gene: TRBJ1-1; D gene: TRBD1; clone size: NA; V gene: TRBV7-3; CDR3 protein: CASSSGTGAMNTEAFF; CDR3 DNA: TGTGCCAGCAGCTCCGGGACAGGGGCTATGAACACTGAAGCTTTCTTT
J gene: TRBJ2-7; D gene: TRBD1; clone size: once; V gene: TRBV2; CDR3 protein: CASSAQDRPSYEQYF; CDR3 DNA: TGTGCCAGCAGTGCGCAGGACAGGCCCTCCTACGAGCAGTACTTC
J gene: TRBJ2-7; D gene: NA; clone size: few; V gene: TRBV30; CDR3 protein: CAWSAGYEQYF; CDR3 DNA: TGTGCCTGGAGTGCCGGGTACGAGCAGTACTTC
J gene: TRBJ1-5; D gene: NA; clone size: NA; V gene: TRBV15; CDR3 protein: CATSNSSETQHF; CDR3 DNA: TGTGCCACCAGCAATAGTTCCGAAACCCAGCATTTT
J gene: TRBJ1-1; D gene: NA; clone size: NA; V gene: TRBV27; CDR3 protein: CASSPTVMSGSTEAFF; CDR3 DNA: TGTGCCAGCAGCCCAACTGTGATGTCGGGATCCACTGAAGCTTTCTTT
J gene: TRBJ2-3; D gene: NA; clone size: NA; V gene: TRBV6-6; CDR3 protein: CASTLQAGLHTDTQYF; CDR3 DNA: TGTGCCAGCACCCTACAGGCGGGACTTCACACAGATACGCAGTATTTT
J gene: TRBJ1-1; D gene: NA; clone size: NA; V gene: TRBV6-5; CDR3 protein: CASSYGVRRSTEAFF; CDR3 DNA: TGTGCCAGCAGTTACGGGGTTCGGCGATCCACTGAAGCTTTCTTT
J gene: TRBJ2-1; D gene: NA; clone size: NA; V gene: TRBV7-9; CDR3 protein: CASSFIAGSYNEQFF; CDR3 DNA: TGTGCCAGCAGTTTTATAGCAGGATCCTACAATGAGCAGTTCTTC
J gene: TRBJ2-1; D gene: TRBD2; clone size: NA; V gene: TRBV6-6; CDR3 protein: CASSYGERGQLF; CDR3 DNA: TGTGCCAGCAGTTACGGGGAGCGGGGTCAGCTCTTC
J gene: TRBJ2-7; D gene: NA; clone size: NA; V gene: TRBV27; CDR3 protein: CASSFGANTVSYEQYF; CDR3 DNA: TGTGCCAGCAGTTTTGGCGCAAATACTGTCTCCTACGAGCAGTACTTC
J gene: TRBJ2-7; D gene: TRBD2; clone size: NA; V gene: TRBV7-8; CDR3 protein: CASSITGTSGYEQYF; CDR3 DNA: TGTGCCAGCAGCATAACCGGGACTAGCGGTTACGAGCAGTACTTC
J gene: TRBJ2-7; D gene: NA; clone size: NA; V gene: TRBV7-9; CDR3 protein: CASSREGTALYEQYF; CDR3 DNA: TGTGCCAGCAGCCGAGAGGGGACGGCACTCTACGAGCAGTACTTC
J gene: TRBJ1-2; D gene: NA; clone size: NA; V gene: TRBV5-6; CDR3 protein: CASSLPQGNYGYTF; CDR3 DNA: TGTGCCAGCAGCTTACCACAGGGCAACTATGGCTACACCTTC
J gene: TRBJ1-5; D gene: NA; clone size: NA; V gene: TRBV28; CDR3 protein: CASSPHYSQAGNQPQHF; CDR3 DNA: TGTGCCAGCAGTCCCCATTATAGTCAGGCAGGGAATCAGCCCCAGCATTTT
J gene: TRBJ2-7; D gene: NA; clone size: NA; V gene: TRBV3-1/TRBV3-2; CDR3 protein: CASSPDSSYEQYF; CDR3 DNA: TGTGCCAGCAGTCCGGACAGCTCCTACGAGCAGTACTTC
J gene: TRBJ1-2; D gene: NA; clone size: NA; V gene: TRBV28; CDR3 protein: CASSLFNRKDGYTF; CDR3 DNA: TGTGCCAGCAGTTTATTCAACAGAAAAGATGGCTACACCTTC
J gene: TRBJ2-5; D gene: NA; clone size: NA; V gene: TRBV30; CDR3 protein: CAWSHGTVRRETQYF; CDR3 DNA: TGTGCCTGGAGCCACGGGACGGTCCGTCGGGAGACCCAGTACTTC
J gene: TRBJ2-7; D gene: NA; clone size: NA; V gene: TRBV6-5; CDR3 protein: CASSRNQDSSYEQYF; CDR3 DNA: TGTGCCAGCAGTAGGAACCAGGACAGCTCCTACGAGCAGTACTTC
J gene: TRBJ2-3; D gene: NA; clone size: NA; V gene: TRBV10-3; CDR3 protein: CAARFGDVRTDTQYF; CDR3 DNA: TGTGCCGCCAGGTTCGGGGACGTTCGCACAGATACGCAGTATTTT
J gene: TRBJ1-4; D gene: TRBD1; clone size: NA; V gene: TRBV7-9; CDR3 protein: CASSIGDRDNEKLFF; CDR3 DNA: TGTGCCAGCAGCATTGGGGACAGAGATAATGAAAAACTGTTTTTT
J gene: TRBJ2-7; D gene: NA; clone size: NA; V gene: TRBV11-1; CDR3 protein: CASSRDRNYYEQYF; CDR3 DNA: TGTGCCAGCAGCCGGGACCGGAATTACTACGAGCAGTACTTC
J gene: TRBJ2-7; D gene: NA; clone size: NA; V gene: TRBV28; CDR3 protein: CASTGTSSYEQYF; CDR3 DNA: TGTGCCAGCACTGGAACTAGCTCCTACGAGCAGTACTTC
J gene: TRBJ1-2; D gene: TRBD1; clone size: NA; V gene: TRBV11-1; CDR3 protein: CASSPTRTGSSDGYTF; CDR3 DNA: TGTGCCAGCAGCCCTACCCGGACAGGGTCCAGCGATGGCTACACCTTC
J gene: TRBJ2-1; D gene: TRBD2; clone size: NA; V gene: TRBV28; CDR3 protein: CASSPLGGFIDEQFF; CDR3 DNA: TGTGCCAGCAGCCCCTTGGGGGGGTTCATAGATGAGCAGTTCTTC
J gene: TRBJ2-3; D gene: NA; clone size: NA; V gene: TRBV5-4; CDR3 protein: CASSSTGSTDTQYF; CDR3 DNA: TGTGCCAGCAGCTCTACAGGGAGCACAGATACGCAGTATTTT
J gene: TRBJ2-7; D gene: TRBD2; clone size: NA; V gene: TRBV4-3; CDR3 protein: CASSQDWTSAGVSRDEQYF; CDR3 DNA: TGCGCCAGCAGCCAAGATTGGACTAGTGCGGGAGTCTCTCGGGACGAGCAGTACTTC
J gene: TRBJ2-1; D gene: TRBD2; clone size: NA; V gene: TRBV11-1; CDR3 protein: CASSLALVAGGNEQFF; CDR3 DNA: TGTGCCAGCAGCTTAGCATTGGTAGCGGGAGGCAATGAGCAGTTCTTC
J gene: TRBJ2-5; D gene: TRBD2; clone size: NA; V gene: TRBV5-1; CDR3 protein: CASSLVGAGGSETQYF; CDR3 DNA: TGCGCCAGCAGCTTGGTTGGAGCGGGAGGGTCAGAGACCCAGTACTTC
J gene: TRBJ2-7; D gene: TRBD2; clone size: NA; V gene: TRBV18; CDR3 protein: CASSPSAAGTRSDEQYF; CDR3 DNA: TGTGCCAGCTCACCTTCGGCGGCAGGGACTAGATCTGACGAGCAGTACTTC
J gene: TRBJ2-7; D gene: NA; clone size: NA; V gene: TRBV5-1; CDR3 protein: CASSLGDSSYEQYF; CDR3 DNA: TGCGCCAGCAGCTTGGGAGACAGTTCCTACGAGCAGTACTTC
J gene: TRBJ2-2; D gene: TRBD2; clone size: few; V gene: TRBV28; CDR3 protein: CASSFSGRGRGGGELFF; CDR3 DNA: TGTGCCAGCAGTTTTTCAGGTCGCGGGAGGGGAGGCGGGGAGCTGTTTTTT
J gene: TRBJ2-3; D gene: NA; clone size: NA; V gene: TRBV28; CDR3 protein: CASTSTQGGDTQYF; CDR3 DNA: TGTGCCAGCACCTCCACCCAAGGGGGAGATACGCAGTATTTT
J gene: TRBJ2-5; D gene: TRBD1; clone size: NA; V gene: TRBV18; CDR3 protein: CASSPGTELGTQYF; CDR3 DNA: TGTGCCAGCTCACCCGGGACAGAGCTGGGGACCCAGTACTTC
J gene: TRBJ1-3; D gene: TRBD1; clone size: NA; V gene: TRBV6-1; CDR3 protein: CASSEATGGLGNTIYF; CDR3 DNA: TGTGCCAGCAGTGAAGCGACAGGGGGCCTAGGAAACACCATATATTTT
J gene: TRBJ2-7; D gene: TRBD1; clone size: NA; V gene: TRBV2; CDR3 protein: CASSLPILAGTVYEQYF; CDR3 DNA: TGTGCCAGCAGCCTCCCTATTTTAGCCGGGACAGTCTACGAGCAGTACTTC
J gene: TRBJ1-5; D gene: NA; clone size: NA; V gene: TRBV3-1/TRBV3-2; CDR3 protein: CASSQDPINQPQHF; CDR3 DNA: TGTGCCAGCAGCCAAGATCCGATCAATCAGCCCCAGCATTTT
J gene: TRBJ2-3; D gene: NA; clone size: once; V gene: TRBV2; CDR3 protein: CASCEVISTDTQYF; CDR3 DNA: TGTGCCAGCTGCGAGGTAATTAGCACAGATACGCAGTATTTT
J gene: TRBJ2-7; D gene: NA; clone size: NA; V gene: TRBV20-1; CDR3 protein: CSARDYEQYF; CDR3 DNA: TGCAGTGCTAGAGATTACGAGCAGTACTTC
J gene: TRBJ1-2; D gene: TRBD1; clone size: NA; V gene: TRBV7-9; CDR3 protein: CASSRDRAGYTF; CDR3 DNA: TGTGCCAGCAGCCGGGACAGGGCTGGCTACACCTTC
J gene: TRBJ1-2; D gene: NA; clone size: NA; V gene: TRBV29-1; CDR3 protein: CSVGDVGRLNYGYTF; CDR3 DNA: TGCAGCGTTGGGGATGTAGGCAGATTAAACTATGGCTACACCTTC
J gene: TRBJ2-1; D gene: NA; clone size: once; V gene: TRBV7-3; CDR3 protein: CASSVLADNEQFF; CDR3 DNA: TGTGCCAGCAGCGTGTTAGCGGACAATGAGCAGTTCTTC
J gene: TRBJ1-3; D gene: NA; clone size: NA; V gene: TRBV18; CDR3 protein: CASSPDLAGNTIYF; CDR3 DNA: TGTGCCAGCTCACCAGACTTGGCTGGAAACACCATATATTTT